This is a list of T cell receptor beta chains from one sample in a study of OX40 agonist ivuxolimab in advanced cancers. Sequenced by immunoSEQ multiplex PCR; TCRdb stores in-frame clones only, minus some. This sample has under 80,000 clones, with roughly 90% found just once. Sample: CD4+ or CD8+ T cells sorted from blood, taken in a trial of the OX40 agonist ivuxolimab. The receptors stem from an adult with an advanced solid tumor such as melanoma, head and neck, liver or kidney cancer. Both conserved end residues are part of each CDR3. D genes are given only for firm matches. Clone size is not always given. Where it is, it says once, few, many or a class for expanded clones.

TRBJ1-2	.	TRBV7-9	.	TGTGCCAGCAGCTCCGAGGGACGGAGATATGGCTACACCTTC	CASSSEGRRYGYTF
TRBJ1-2	TRBD1	TRBV2	few	TGTGCCAGCAGTAAAGGGACAGGGGGGAGGTCGGACTATGGCTACACCTTC	CASSKGTGGRSDYGYTF
TRBJ1-2	TRBD1	TRBV18	.	TGTGCCAGCTCACCTCCAACAGGGGACTATGGCTACACCTTC	CASSPPTGDYGYTF
TRBJ1-2	.	TRBV29-1	.	TGCAGCGTTGAAACCCGGGGAGGGGGCTATGGCTACACCTTC	CSVETRGGGYGYTF
TRBJ2-5	TRBD2	TRBV11-1	.	TGTGCCAGCAGCTCGGGACTAGCGGTTGAGACCCAGTACTTC	CASSSGLAVETQYF
TRBJ1-1	.	TRBV11-2	.	TGTGCCAGCAGCTTCACAGGGTCGGGGGCAGACGCTTTCTTT	CASSFTGSGADAFF
TRBJ1-1	.	TRBV5-8	.	TGTGCCAGCAGCTTGGAAGGTGAAGCTTTCTTT	CASSLEGEAFF
TRBJ2-2	TRBD1	TRBV11-3	.	TGTGCCAGCAGCTTAGGGACAGGGAACACCGGGGAGCTGTTTTTT	CASSLGTGNTGELFF
TRBJ1-3	TRBD1	TRBV5-1	.	TGCGCCAGCACCGGACAGGGTCCTGGAAACACCATATATTTT	CASTGQGPGNTIYF
TRBJ1-6	.	TRBV29-1	.	TGCAGCGTTGGGCAGGGATTGAATTCACCCCTCCACTTT	CSVGQGLNSPLHF
TRBJ2-7	TRBD1	TRBV6-5	.	TGTGCCAGCAGTTCCGACAGGGGTTACGAGCAGTACTTC	CASSSDRGYEQYF
TRBJ2-7	.	TRBV14	.	TGTGCCAGCAGCGAGGGGGGACCCTACGAGCAGTACTTC	CASSEGGPYEQYF
TRBJ2-2	TRBD1	TRBV18	.	TGTGCCAGCTCACCCGGACAGGGGTATGGCGGGGAGCTGTTTTTT	CASSPGQGYGGELFF
TRBJ1-2	.	TRBV9	.	TGTGCCAGCAGCGGACCGGGAGGCGAGAGATATGGCTACACCTTC	CASSGPGGERYGYTF
TRBJ1-1	.	TRBV5-1	once	TGCGCCAGCAGCCAGCAGAGAGACACTGAAGCTTTCTTT	CASSQQRDTEAFF
TRBJ2-7	TRBD2	TRBV9	.	TGTGCCAGCAGCGCCACTAGCGGGAGCTCCTCCTACGAGCAGTACTTC	CASSATSGSSSYEQYF
TRBJ2-5	.	TRBV5-1	.	TGCGCCAGCAGCTTGGTAGACTTAGGGGAGACCCAGTACTTC	CASSLVDLGETQYF
TRBJ1-5	.	TRBV5-1	.	TGCGCCAGCAGCTTGATGGGGATTAGCAATCAGCCCCAGCATTTT	CASSLMGISNQPQHF
TRBJ2-3	TRBD2	TRBV10-3	.	TGTGCCATCAATAGCGGGGCGGCCAGTACGCAGTATTTT	CAINSGAASTQYF
TRBJ2-2	TRBD1	TRBV10-3	.	TGTGCCATCAGTGAGACAGGGGACACCGGGGAGCTGTTTTTT	CAISETGDTGELFF
TRBJ2-2	.	TRBV30	.	TGTGCCTGGGGCCGAGGGGGTCGGACCGGGGAGCTGTTTTTT	CAWGRGGRTGELFF
TRBJ1-1	.	TRBV5-1	.	TGCGCCAGCAGCAAAGACAGGCTAAACACTGAAGCTTTCTTT	CASSKDRLNTEAFF
TRBJ2-2	.	TRBV14	.	TGTGCCAGCAGCCCAATGACGGTCAACACCGGGGAGCTGTTTTTT	CASSPMTVNTGELFF
TRBJ2-1	TRBD2	TRBV2	.	TGTGCCAGCACTCTGCGGGGGGGCTCAGATGAGCAGTTCTTC	CASTLRGGSDEQFF
TRBJ2-5	.	TRBV7-2	.	TGTGCCAGCAGCTTAAGGTGGGACACCGGCAGAGAGACCCAGTACTTC	CASSLRWDTGRETQYF
TRBJ2-5	TRBD2	TRBV10-3	.	TGTGCCACTCGACGTGGGGGAGGGGCCCCAGAGACCCAGTACTTC	CATRRGGGAPETQYF
TRBJ1-2	.	TRBV30	.	TGTGCCTGGAGTGACCCTGGAGGTTATGGCTACACCTTC	CAWSDPGGYGYTF
TRBJ1-1	.	TRBV4-1	.	TGCGCCAGCAGAACGGACGGTGAAGCTTTCTTT	CASRTDGEAFF
TRBJ2-5	.	TRBV4-2	.	TGTGCCAGCAGCCAAGACCCGAGCTGGGTAGAGACCCAGTACTTC	CASSQDPSWVETQYF
TRBJ2-7	.	TRBV2	once	TGTGCCAGCCTGGCGAGGGCCACCTCCTACGAGCAGTACTTC	CASLARATSYEQYF
TRBJ2-2	.	TRBV6-4	.	TGTGCCAGCAGACCCGATAACACCGGGGAGCTGTTTTTT	CASRPDNTGELFF
TRBJ1-4	.	TRBV6-1	.	TGTGCCAGCGCAAGAGGTGAAGGTATTACTGAAAAACTGTTTTTT	CASARGEGITEKLFF
TRBJ2-3	.	TRBV7-3	.	TGTGCCAGCAGCCAGGGGAACACAGATACGCAGTATTTT	CASSQGNTDTQYF
TRBJ2-5	.	TRBV29-1	.	TGCAGCGTTGATTCCTCAGTCCAAGAGACCCAGTACTTC	CSVDSSVQETQYF
TRBJ1-1	TRBD1	TRBV28	.	TGTGCCAGCAGTATCTACCGGACAGGGGGTACTGAAGCTTTCTTT	CASSIYRTGGTEAFF
TRBJ2-7	.	TRBV6-1	.	TGTGCCAGCGGCCGGGACGGTTACGAGCAGTACTTC	CASGRDGYEQYF
TRBJ1-1	.	TRBV30	.	TGTGCCTGGAGTGTACGGACGGGGAACACTGAAGCTTTCTTT	CAWSVRTGNTEAFF
TRBJ2-7	.	TRBV15	.	TGTGCCACCAGCAGAGTTACAGCCTCCTACGAGCAGTACTTC	CATSRVTASYEQYF
TRBJ2-2	TRBD1	TRBV5-4	.	TGTGCCAGCAGCTCAGGGGGCCGAACGAACACCGGGGAGCTGTTTTTT	CASSSGGRTNTGELFF
TRBJ2-5	.	TRBV5-6	.	TGTGCCAGCAGCTTGCTAGCTCTGGGCACCGAGACCCAGTACTTC	CASSLLALGTETQYF
TRBJ1-2	.	TRBV27	.	TGTGCCAGCAGGAGAACAGATACTAACTATGGCTACACCTTC	CASRRTDTNYGYTF
TRBJ2-7	.	TRBV19	.	TGTGCCAGTAGTCGCGACACCCCGGCTAGCCCCCTACGCGAGCAGTACTTC	CASSRDTPASPLREQYF
TRBJ1-1	.	TRBV19	.	TGTGCCAGTAACCCTCTGAGGGGGGCGCAGGCTGAAGCTTTCTTT	CASNPLRGAQAEAFF
TRBJ1-1	.	TRBV7-3	.	TGTGCCAGCAGCTTCGGAGGTTACACTGAAGCTTTCTTT	CASSFGGYTEAFF
TRBJ2-7	.	TRBV5-1	.	TGCGCCAGCAGCTTCGAGGGCCAGGCCGGGAGCGAGCAGTACTTC	CASSFEGQAGSEQYF
TRBJ1-2	.	TRBV5-1	.	TGCGCCAGCAGCTTGGGTAAAGGGGGTAGCTACACCTTC	CASSLGKGGSYTF
TRBJ2-5	TRBD1	TRBV5-4	.	TGTGCCAGCAGCTTGGAGGCAGGGGGACAGACCCAGTACTTC	CASSLEAGGQTQYF
TRBJ1-1	TRBD1	TRBV30	.	TGTGCCTGGACCCCGCCAGGGGGGACTGAAGCTTTCTTT	CAWTPPGGTEAFF
TRBJ1-2	TRBD1	TRBV6-1	.	TGTGCCAGCAGTCAAAAAGGGACAGGGTTTGGGGGCTACACCTTC	CASSQKGTGFGGYTF
TRBJ1-1	TRBD1	TRBV7-6	.	TGTGCCAGCAGCTCCACAGGGGGCCTGAACACTGAAGCTTTCTTT	CASSSTGGLNTEAFF
TRBJ2-2	.	TRBV5-1	.	TGCGCCAGCAGCTTGGATCTGGACAGATACACCGGGGAGCTGTTTTTT	CASSLDLDRYTGELFF
TRBJ1-5	.	TRBV27	.	TGTGCCAGCAGTCCCCGACGTGGAGGCAATCAGCCCCAGCATTTT	CASSPRRGGNQPQHF
TRBJ1-3	.	TRBV10-3	.	TGTGCCATCGCCGAGAACCCAGGGGTTGGAAACACCATATATTTT	CAIAENPGVGNTIYF
TRBJ2-3	.	TRBV9	.	TGTGCCAGCAGCGTCTCCGGGGGACGCTCGGACTCAAGAGCGGATACGCAGTATTTT	CASSVSGGRSDSRADTQYF
TRBJ1-2	.	TRBV5-1	once	TGCGCCAGCAGCCGAGAGGGAGGGGACTATGGCTACACCTTC	CASSREGGDYGYTF
TRBJ2-1	TRBD2	TRBV10-1	.	TGCGCCAGCAGCGACAAGAAACTAGCGGGATCGGTCCATGAGCAGTTCTTC	CASSDKKLAGSVHEQFF